This T cell receptor (beta chain) was retrieved from a study of T cell responses to AZD1222 COVID-19 vaccine. TCRdb's copy holds only in-frame clones and misses some; the assay was immunoSEQ multiplex PCR. Counted here are about 100,000 clones, approximately 93% occurring once; the ten biggest clones make up 4% to 5.5%. This CDR3 has 13 residues. Germline CDR1 and CDR2: SGHRS and YFSETQ. V gave up 3 bases and J gave up 4 bases, with 9 bases separating them. This sequence was found in an adult in good health. Sequencing used peripheral blood, obtained on day 0 of AZD1222 vaccination. The chain has TRBV5-1 and TRBJ2-3; D remains unclear. This CDR3 is CASSSVGPDTQYF. Written as DNA, the CDR3 is TGCGCCAGCAGCTCGGTTGGACCAGATACGCAGTATTTT.